The 17 T cell receptor beta chains reported below all come from one sample, sequenced in a study of T cell responses to AZD1222 COVID-19 vaccine. Libraries were prepared by immunoSEQ multiplex PCR; TCRdb keeps only in-frame clonotypes and omits some of them. The sample consists of about 110,000 clones, roughly 86% of them appearing once. Sequencing was performed on peripheral blood, taken 28 days after the second AZD1222 dose. All receptors derive from an adult who received the AZD1222 COVID-19 vaccine.

Only a few counts were recorded for this clone. V and J are TRBV18 and TRBJ1-2, with TRBD1 matching over 7 bases. Losses at the gene ends were 1 base for V and 4 bases for J; bases not matched to a gene: 0. In germline, CDR1 is KGHSH, CDR2 LQKENI. There are 13 residues in the CDR3. The CDR3 reads CASSPRDSYGYTF. The CDR3 DNA is TGTGCCAGCTCACCACGGGACAGCTATGGCTACACCTTC. The entire variable domain, with the rest obtained from reference TRBV18 and TRBJ1-2, is as follows: NAGVMQNPRHLVRRRGQEARLRCSPMKGHSHVYWYRQLPEEGLKFMVYLQKENIIDESGMPKERFSAEFPKEGPSILRIQQVVRGDSAAYFCASSPRDSYGYTFGSGTRLTVV.

The genes are TRBV30 and TRBJ1-2, with unresolved D. The CDR3 runs to 13 residues. Trimming took 0 bases from V and 8 from J, leaving 13 bases between them. The V gene's germline CDR1 is GTSNPN and CDR2 SVGIG (reference sequence). The CDR3 sequence: CAWSVRAGLGYTF. The CDR3 DNA is TGTGCCTGGAGTGTACGGGCTGGGCTCGGCTACACCTTC.

This clone was recorded once. The chain carries TRBV4-1 and TRBJ2-1; 15 bases are shared with TRBD2. J gave up 8 bases and V 4 bases, and 3 bases lay outside the gene matches. The length of the CDR3 is 15 residues. CDR1 is MGHRA and CDR2 is YSYEKL in the germline V gene. CDR3 nucleotide sequence: TGCGCCAGCAGCCGGACTAGCGGGGGGGGTTATGAGCAGTTCTTC. This translates into CASSRTSGGGYEQFF.

The sample holds a few counts of this clone. V usage is TRBV5-5 and J usage is TRBJ2-1, with D possibly TRBD1 on 6 matching bases. In germline, CDR1 is SGHKS, CDR2 YYEKEE (reference sequence). Trimming stripped 4 bases from V and 0 bases from J, with 14 bases between. The CDR3 spans 16 residues. This chain's CDR3 is CASSPGQSSSYNEQFF. DNA for the CDR3: TGTGCCAGCAGCCCCGGACAGTCGAGCTCCTACAATGAGCAGTTCTTC.

The chain recombines TRBV7-2 with TRBJ1-6; 9 bases are shared with TRBD1. J lost 4 bases, V lost 4 bases, and 5 bases had no gene match. Germline V lookup: CDR1 SGHTA, CDR2 FQGNSA. This CDR3 is built from 16 residues. The CDR3 loop is CASSSSGTGYNSPLHF. DNA for the CDR3: TGTGCCAGCAGCTCCTCCGGGACAGGGTATAATTCACCCCTCCACTTT.

V gene TRBV27 combines with J gene TRBJ1-2; possibly TRBD1 for D (5 bases). The ends were cut back, 2 bases at V and 6 bases at J, with 13 bases in the middle. The CDR3 consists of 14 residues. CDR1 is MNHEY, CDR2 SMNVEV, per germline (reference sequence). This chain's CDR3 is CASSLAAGGHGYTF. CDR3 DNA: TGTGCCAGCAGTTTAGCAGCGGGGGGTCATGGCTACACCTTC.

This clone was observed once. The rearrangement links TRBV2 to TRBJ1-1; no definite D call. With 3 bases removed from V and 8 bases from J, the gap between germline ends came to 10 bases. Germline CDR1 is SNHLY and CDR2 is FYNNEI. The CDR3 runs 12 residues. The chain's CDR3 is CASSESGIEAFF. The CDR3 DNA follows: TGTGCCAGCAGTGAGAGCGGGATCGAAGCTTTCTTT.

As concerns this clone: The sample holds other DNA sequences that translate to the same CDR3. The chain couples TRBV28 to TRBJ2-7; a possible D gene is TRBD2 (5 bases). The germline gives CDR1 MDHEN, CDR2 SYDVKM. The CDR3 contains 16 residues. V was clipped by 2 bases and J by 3 bases, with 17 bases between them. DNA of the CDR3: TGTGCCAGCAGTTTAGAGAGTGGGAGTCTAGGCTACGAGCAGTACTTC. Protein product: CASSLESGSLGYEQYF.

This chain connects TRBV7-8 to TRBJ2-3; 8 bases align to TRBD2. Germline CDR1 reads SGHVS; CDR2 reads FQNEAQ. With V trimmed by 1 base and J by 3 bases, 18 bases remained unmatched. The CDR3 is made up of 20 amino acids. CDR3 residues: CASSLEMVVGPGGRTDTQYF. The CDR3, as DNA: TGTGCCAGCAGCTTAGAGATGGTTGTGGGACCGGGGGGGAGAACAGATACGCAGTATTTT. Complete variable domain (other parts from reference TRBV7-8 and TRBJ2-3): GAGVSQSPRYKVAKRGQDVALRCDPISGHVSLFWYQQALGQGPEFLTYFQNEAQLDKSGLPSDRFFAERPEGSVSTLKIQRTQQEDSAVYLCASSLEMVVGPGGRTDTQYFGPGTRLTVL.

The chain recombines TRBV9 with TRBJ1-2; D is perhaps TRBD1 (6 bases). Per the germline V gene, CDR1 is SGDLS and CDR2 is YYNGEE. The CDR3 sequence is 13 residues long. V was clipped by 3 bases and J by 10 bases, with 16 bases between them. The CDR3 loop is CASSARGAVAYTF. The CDR3 bases are TGTGCCAGCAGCGCCCGGGGGGCGGTGGCCTACACCTTC.

The rearrangement links TRBV2 to TRBJ1-3; D remains ambiguous. This CDR3 has 16 residues. V was pared by 1 base and J by 2 bases, with 12 bases between. Germline assignment: CDR1 SNHLY and CDR2 FYNNEI. CDR3 sequence (DNA): TGTGCCAGCAGTGAAGAAATGATAGAGACTGGAAACACCATATATTTT. Protein sequence: CASSEEMIETGNTIYF.

This chain uses TRBV18 with TRBJ1-1; 8 bases fit TRBD1. The CDR3 runs to 15 residues. The V gene end was trimmed by 2 bases and the J gene end by 4 bases; junction bases not matched to a gene: 6. Germline V gene sequence: CDR1 KGHSH, CDR2 LQKENI. The CDR3 bases are TGTGCCAGCTCACCAATCCCGACAGGGGTCACTGAAGCTTTCTTT. Amino acid sequence: CASSPIPTGVTEAFF.

DNA of the CDR3: TGTGCCAGCAGCTTGGGGGAAAACGAGCAGTACTTC. Translated: CASSLGENEQYF. The V call is TRBV5-5, the J call TRBJ2-7; unclear D gene. The length of the CDR3 is 12 residues. Germline CDR1 SGHKS, CDR2 YYEKEE (reference sequence). Trimming stripped 0 bases from V and 5 bases from J, with 6 bases between.

The V and J genes are TRBV5-8 and TRBJ1-1, with D uncertain. The V gene's germline CDR1 is SGHTS and CDR2 YDEGEE. The CDR3 is made up of 12 amino acids. Trimming removed 0 bases at V and 11 bases at J, with 11 bases between. CDR3 sequence: CASSLGVPWAFF. CDR3 nucleotides: TGTGCCAGCAGCTTGGGTGTACCTTGGGCTTTCTTT.

V gene TRBV6-5 combines with J gene TRBJ1-2; D might be TRBD1 (5 bases). The CDR3 spans 16 residues. Per germline, CDR1 MNHEY and CDR2 SVGAGI. The V gene lost 0 bases and the J gene lost 4 bases, with 15 bases spanning the gap. The CDR3 loop is CASSYSRAGVVYGYTF. The CDR3 bases are TGTGCCAGCAGTTACTCCAGGGCCGGGGTTGTCTATGGCTACACCTTC.

V and J are TRBV4-2 and TRBJ1-3, with 8 bases matching TRBD1. CDR3 length equals 14 residues. The germline V gene encodes CDR1 LGHNA and CDR2 YNFKEQ. Losses at the gene ends were 4 bases for V and 8 bases for J; bases not matched to a gene: 7. CDR3 DNA: TGTGCCAGCAGCCGGGCGGGACAGGTAGACACCATATATTTT. This codes for CASSRAGQVDTIYF.

The chain joins TRBV30 to TRBJ1-2; tentatively, D is TRBD1 (6 bases). Trimming stripped 2 bases from V and 5 bases from J, with 15 bases between. The germline CDR1 and CDR2 sequences are GTSNPN and SVGIG (reference sequence). The CDR3 runs to 14 residues. The CDR3 sequence: CAWSMTGTHYGYTF. CDR3 bases: TGTGCCTGGAGTATGACCGGGACACATTATGGCTACACCTTC. Using reference TRBV30 and TRBJ1-2 for the parts outside the CDR3, the full variable domain is SQTIHQWPATLVQPVGSPLSLECTVEGTSNPNLYWYRQAAGRGLQLLFYSVGIGQISSEVPQNLSASRPQDRQFILSSKKLLLSDSGFYLCAWSMTGTHYGYTFGSGTRLTVV.